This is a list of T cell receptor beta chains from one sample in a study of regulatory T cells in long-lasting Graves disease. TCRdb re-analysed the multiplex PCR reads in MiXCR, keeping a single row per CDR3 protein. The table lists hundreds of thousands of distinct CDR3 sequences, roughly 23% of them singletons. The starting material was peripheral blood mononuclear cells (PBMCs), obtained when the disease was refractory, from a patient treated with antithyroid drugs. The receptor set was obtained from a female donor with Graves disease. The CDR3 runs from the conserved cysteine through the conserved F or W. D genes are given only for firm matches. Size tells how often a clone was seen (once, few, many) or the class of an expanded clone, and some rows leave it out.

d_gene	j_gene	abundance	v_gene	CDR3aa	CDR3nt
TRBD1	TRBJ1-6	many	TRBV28	CAGIRQGLFSSYNSPLHF	TGTGCCGGCATACGACAGGGACTTTTTAGCTCCTATAATTCACCCCTCCACTTT
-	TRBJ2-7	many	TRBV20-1	CSAKRGSWVGEQYF	TGCAGTGCTAAGAGGGGGAGTTGGGTCGGCGAGCAGTACTTC
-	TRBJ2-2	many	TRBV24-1	CATSDFGELFF	TGTGCCACCAGTGATTTCGGGGAGCTGTTTTTT
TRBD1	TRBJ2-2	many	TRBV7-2	CASSYRTGGTGELFF	TGTGCCAGCAGTTACCGGACAGGAGGCACCGGGGAGCTGTTTTTT
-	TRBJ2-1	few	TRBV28	CASSPGAVDEQFF	TGTGCCAGCAGTCCAGGGGCGGTGGATGAGCAGTTCTTC
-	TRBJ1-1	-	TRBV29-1	CSVVGDPLNTEAFF	TGCAGCGTTGTAGGGGACCCATTGAACACTGAAGCTTTCTTT
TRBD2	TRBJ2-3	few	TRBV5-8	CASSLGLAGGRTDTQYF	TGTGCCAGCAGCTTGGGACTAGCGGGAGGGCGGACAGATACGCAGTATTTT
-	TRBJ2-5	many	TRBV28	CASSPYRDQETQYF	TGTGCCAGCAGTCCGTATCGGGACCAAGAGACCCAGTACTTC
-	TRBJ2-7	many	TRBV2	CASTRGTATYEQYF	TGTGCCAGTACCCGAGGGACTGCGACCTACGAGCAGTACTTC
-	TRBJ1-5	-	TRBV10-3	CAITWDLNQPQHF	TGTGCCATCACCTGGGACCTCAATCAGCCCCAGCATTTT
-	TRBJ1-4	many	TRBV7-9	CASTKGEKLFF	TGTGCCAGCACCAAGGGCGAAAAACTGTTTTTT
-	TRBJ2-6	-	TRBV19	CASSIWVSGANVLTF	TGTGCCAGTAGTATTTGGGTTTCTGGGGCCAACGTCCTGACTTTC
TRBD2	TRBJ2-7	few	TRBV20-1	CSGIRGRAGGPPEQYF	TGCAGTGGCATAAGGGGTAGAGCGGGAGGGCCGCCCGAGCAGTACTTC
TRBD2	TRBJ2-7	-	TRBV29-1	CSVEEGLAGGSYEQYF	TGCAGCGTTGAAGAAGGACTAGCGGGAGGCTCCTACGAGCAGTACTTC
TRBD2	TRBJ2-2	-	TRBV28	CASRGLAGGPSNTGELFF	TGTGCCAGCAGGGGACTAGCGGGAGGGCCGTCGAACACCGGGGAGCTGTTTTTT
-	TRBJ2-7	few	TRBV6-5	CASSYSRRTYEQYF	TGTGCCAGCAGTTACTCTCGGCGGACCTACGAGCAGTACTTC
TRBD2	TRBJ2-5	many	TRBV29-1	CSGLAGETQYF	TGCAGCGGACTAGCGGGAGAGACCCAGTACTTC
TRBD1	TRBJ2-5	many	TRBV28	CASTSTGLETQYF	TGTGCCAGCACTTCGACAGGGTTAGAGACCCAGTACTTC
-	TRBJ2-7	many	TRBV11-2	CASSLAGSSYEQYF	TGTGCCAGCAGCTTAGCAGGGAGCTCCTACGAGCAGTACTTC
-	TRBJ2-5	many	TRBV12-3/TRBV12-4	CASSTDTTTAQETQYF	TGTGCCAGCAGCACCGACACGACTACGGCACAAGAGACCCAGTACTTC
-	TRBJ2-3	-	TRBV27	CASSLPTGGSTFTDTQYF	TGTGCCAGCAGTTTACCGACTGGGGGGAGCACCTTCACAGATACGCAGTATTTT
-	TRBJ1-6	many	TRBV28	CASSFAGNSPLHF	TGTGCCAGCAGTTTCGCCGGCAATTCACCCCTCCACTTT
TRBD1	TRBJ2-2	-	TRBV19	CASTLGTASGELFF	TGTGCCAGTACCCTTGGGACAGCCTCCGGGGAGCTGTTTTTT
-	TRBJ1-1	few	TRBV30	CAWSVPEGGPYTEAFF	TGTGCCTGGAGTGTACCGGAGGGGGGACCCTACACTGAAGCTTTCTTT
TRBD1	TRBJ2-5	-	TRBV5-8	CASSLGLATGAETQYF	TGTGCCAGCAGCTTGGGACTGGCCACAGGGGCGGAGACCCAGTACTTC
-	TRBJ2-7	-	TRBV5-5	CASSPGDRDYEQYF	TGTGCCAGCAGCCCCGGTGATAGGGACTACGAGCAGTACTTC
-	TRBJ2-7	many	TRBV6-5	CASSLSLASYEQYF	TGTGCCAGCAGTTTATCCCTGGCCTCCTACGAGCAGTACTTC
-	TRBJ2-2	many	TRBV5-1	CASSLGRYSTGELFF	TGCGCCAGCAGCTTGGGCCGGTATAGCACCGGGGAGCTGTTTTTT